These 28 T cell receptor beta chains were sequenced from one sample in a study of Graves' ophthalmopathy and Graves' hyperthyroidism. Amplification from RNA transcripts yielded the TCR beta CDR3 regions. The first round was an RT-PCR with HTBI primers, and the second round was a multiplex PCR. One entry per CDR3 protein, called by TCRdb with MiXCR from the multiplex PCR reads. The sample holds over a million distinct CDR3 sequences, approximately 35% seen once. Sequencing used peripheral blood or thyroid tissue (not recorded which). These TCRs come from an adult man with Graves' hyperthyroidism.

CDR3 in DNA: TGTGCCAGCAGCCCTTCCGGGACAGGGACGGACGAGCAGTACTTC. Translating gives CASSPSGTGTDEQYF. The chain couples TRBV28 to TRBJ2-7; TRBD1 matches 9 bases. Germline CDR1 MDHEN, CDR2 SYDVKM. The CDR3 spans 15 residues. V shed 6 bases and J 5 bases; nucleotides not matched to a gene: 11.

This clonotype was seen only a few times. A much larger clonotype is one base distant, so this may be a read error. The final CDR3 position lacks the conserved phenylalanine or tryptophan, pointing to a likely read error. The DNA is left out, because the CDR3 cannot be placed on it with certainty; the CDR3 is given as TCRdb lists it. CDR3 region: CASSLEVGRRRGS. V and J are TRBV7-3 and TRBJ1-4; the table's D call, TRBD1, was not checked against the DNA. From germline, CDR1 is SGHTA and CDR2 FQGTGA. The CDR3 has 13 residues if both end residues are counted.

This clonotype was observed a handful of times. The gene calls are TRBV12-3 or TRBV12-4 and TRBJ1-4; possibly TRBD1 for D (6 bases). The CDR3 has 15 residues. Trimming cost V 6 bases and J 0 bases, with 11 bases left between them. CDR3 in amino acids: CASRGGEATNEKLFF. DNA of the CDR3: TGTGCCAGCAGAGGGGGGGAGGCAACTAATGAAAAACTGTTTTTT.

The gene calls are TRBV7-8 and TRBJ1-6, with a weak D call TRBD1 (5 bases). CDR3 size: 14 residues. The germline V gene encodes CDR1 SGHVS and CDR2 FQNEAQ. V was trimmed by 6 bases and J by 11 bases, leaving 17 bases between them. CDR3 residues: CASRSGTGGAPLHF. CDR3 nucleotide sequence: TGTGCCAGCAGGTCTGGGACCGGCGGAGCACCCCTCCACTTT.

This clonotype has ten or more counts. This sequence joins TRBV2 and TRBJ2-2; D tentatively fits TRBD1 or TRBD2 (6 bases each). The CDR3 is 15 residues long. Germline CDR1 and CDR2: SNHLY and FYNNEI. Trimming stripped 3 bases from V and 4 bases from J, with 12 bases between. For the CDR3, the DNA is TGTGCCAGCAGTGATGAGGGGGGCGGCACCGGGGAGCTGTTTTTT. Amino acids: CASSDEGGGTGELFF.

With regard to this clonotype: A clone one base away is much larger, so this may be a read error. The rearrangement joins TRBV12-3 or TRBV12-4 to TRBJ1-6; D gene unclear. The CDR3 has 16 amino acids. The CDR3 is CANSPGRESANSPLHF. For the CDR3, the DNA is TGTGCCAACAGTCCTGGGAGGGAATCGGCTAATTCACCCCTCCACTTT.

On this clonotype itself: The CDR3 ends on some other residue instead of the conserved phenylalanine or tryptophan, so this is likely a read error. The limits of the CDR3 on the DNA are not certain, so only TCRdb's listed CDR3 is given. The rearrangement joins TRBV7-2 to TRBJ2-5; no check of the table's D call, TRBD2, against the DNA was made. The CDR3 sequence runs 14 residues, both termini included. Germline CDR1 SGHTA, CDR2 FQGNSA. CDR3 protein: CASSSGGPGYTFGS.

This clonotype was seen more than once but under ten times. The rearrangement links TRBV2 to TRBJ2-2; no reliable D call. This CDR3 region has 17 residues. With 1 base removed from V and 4 bases from J, the gap between germline ends came to 16 bases. Germline loops: CDR1 SNHLY, CDR2 FYNNEI. The CDR3 DNA reads as TGTGCCAGCAGTGAAGAGGGAAGGCCCGGACCCACCGGGGAGCTGTTTTTT. Residues: CASSEEGRPGPTGELFF.

At least ten counts were recorded for this clonotype. One end of the junction does not line up with germline, which may come from a read error. V and J are TRBV29-1 and TRBJ2-2; the D gene is possibly TRBD2 (6 bases). CDR3 length equals 16 residues. From germline, CDR1 is SQVTM and CDR2 ANQGSEA. CDR3 amino acids: CSVDVMGGFGTRELFF. The CDR3 DNA follows: TGCAGCGTTGACGTGATGGGGGGATTCGGCACCCGGGAGCTGTTTTTT.

This clonotype was seen at least ten times. V is TRBV29-1 and J is TRBJ2-5; 9 bases line up with TRBD1. The germline CDR1 and CDR2 sequences are SQVTM and ANQGSEA. The length of the CDR3 is 15 residues. The ends lost 1 base at V and 5 bases at J; junction bases unmatched: 8. CDR3 protein: CSVEGGTGWRETQYF. For the CDR3, the DNA is TGCAGCGTTGAAGGGGGGACAGGGTGGCGGGAGACCCAGTACTTC.

This clonotype was seen just once. This sequence joins TRBV12-3 or TRBV12-4 and TRBJ2-7; 9 nucleotides match TRBD2. V shed 6 bases, J shed 4 bases, and the junction held 16 bases outside the gene matches. The CDR3 is 17 amino acids. Here the CDR3 DNA reads TGTGCCAGCAGCGCACAGGGTGGGCTAGCGGGGACATACGAGCAGTACTTC. This gives the protein CASSAQGGLAGTYEQYF.

Remarks on this clonotype: Possible read error: a much larger clone is one base away. CDR3 sequence: CASSFSDRSVGDYGYTF. CDR3 nucleotide sequence: TGTGCCAGCAGCTTTAGTGACAGATCAGTTGGTGACTATGGCTACACCTTC. The chain recombines TRBV7-9 with TRBJ1-2, with D possibly TRBD1 on 5 matching bases. The CDR3 spans 17 residues. The germline V gene has CDR1 SEHNR and CDR2 FQNEAQ (reference sequence). V lost 3 bases and J 3 bases, leaving 20 bases between the germline ends.

This clonotype was recorded at least ten times. J is TRBJ2-6 and V is TRBV19, with D perhaps TRBD1 (5 bases). Germline-derived CDR1 and CDR2 are LNHDA and SQIVND (reference sequence). With 3 bases removed from V and 2 bases from J, the gap between germline ends came to 11 bases. CDR3 length: 16 residues. Written as DNA, the CDR3 is TGTGCCAGTAGTATCAGACAGACGGCTGGGGCCAACGTCCTGACTTTC. Translation gives CASSIRQTAGANVLTF.

CDR3 in amino acids: CSARGGGYTEAFF. CDR3 nucleotide sequence: TGCAGTGCTAGAGGGGGGGGGTACACTGAAGCTTTCTTT. The chain recombines TRBV20-1 with TRBJ1-1; tentative D call: TRBD1 (5 bases). V shed 1 base and J shed 3 bases, with 9 bases lying between them. CDR1 is DFQATT, CDR2 SNEGSKA, per germline (reference sequence). The CDR3 has 13 residues.

With regard to this clonotype: One junction end does not reproduce the germline sequence, and a read error may be involved. The V and J genes are TRBV2 and TRBJ2-7; 7 bases align to TRBD2. The germline CDR1 and CDR2 sequences are SNHLY and FYNNEI. The CDR3 runs 14 residues. CDR3 bases: TGTGCCAGCAGTGAAGCGCTACGACGGGGGGAGGCTCCCTTC. Amino acid sequence: CASSEALRRGEAPF.

The chain joins TRBV7-9 to TRBJ1-1, with TRBD1 as a possible D gene (6 bases). The V gene lost 5 bases and the J gene lost 4 bases, with 14 bases spanning the gap. The length of the CDR3 is 14 residues. Germline V gene lookup returns CDR1 SEHNR and CDR2 FQNEAQ (reference sequence). The CDR3 bases are TGTGCCAGCAGCCGGGACAAAGGGGGCACTGAAGCTTTCTTT. This encodes CASSRDKGGTEAFF.

This rearrangement joins TRBV20-1 to TRBJ1-5, with TRBD1 identical over 9 bases. V shed 3 bases, J shed 5 bases, and the junction held 11 bases outside the gene matches. This CDR3 has 16 amino acids. Per the germline V gene, CDR1 is DFQATT and CDR2 is SNEGSKA (reference sequence). The CDR3 DNA reads TGCAGTGCTAGGGGACAGGGTGACTGGTTTGATCAGCCCCAGCATTTT. Its protein product is CSARGQGDWFDQPQHF.

This clonotype was seen repeatedly, ten times or more. This sequence joins TRBV7-2 and TRBJ2-2, with D unclear. With 2 bases removed from V and 1 base from J, the gap between germline ends came to 5 bases. The CDR3 runs to 14 residues. In germline, CDR1 is SGHTA, CDR2 FQGNSA. CDR3 in DNA: TGTGCCAGCAGCTTACAGGTGAACACCGGGGAGCTGTTTTTT. It is translated as CASSLQVNTGELFF.

The CDR3 loop reads CASSGIGTANWEDYGYTF. In nucleotides, the CDR3 is TGTGCCAGCAGCGGTATCGGGACAGCAAACTGGGAGGACTATGGCTACACCTTC. The J gene is TRBJ1-2, the V gene TRBV11-2, with 7 positions matching TRBD1. V gave up 5 bases and J gave up 3 bases; unmatched junction bases: 18. CDR3 length equals 18 residues. Germline loops: CDR1 SGHAT, CDR2 FQNNGV.

The table lists this clonotype with many counts. The V and J genes are TRBV19 and TRBJ1-5, with D possibly matching TRBD1 (5 bases). The V end lost 6 bases, the J end lost 0 bases, and 9 bases lay between the germline ends. The germline V gene has CDR1 LNHDA and CDR2 SQIVND (reference sequence). The CDR3 runs to 14 residues. CDR3 sequence (DNA): TGTGCCAGTAGAACCGACAGTAGCAATCAGCCCCAGCATTTT. Amino acids: CASRTDSSNQPQHF.

Written as DNA, the CDR3 is TGTGCCAGCGACGGGACCGCCGCTAACTATGGCTACACCTTC. This codes for CASDGTAANYGYTF. V usage is TRBV2 and J usage is TRBJ1-2; a weak D match, TRBD1 (5 bases). This CDR3 has 14 amino acids. The V end lost 8 bases, the J end lost 0 bases, and 13 bases lay between the germline ends. The V gene's germline CDR1 is SNHLY and CDR2 FYNNEI.

On this clonotype itself: This may stem from a read error, because a much larger clone lies one nucleotide away. Here the CDR3 DNA reads TGCAGTGCTAGTTTGGGCAGACCGAACACCGGGGGGCTGTTTTTT. It specifies CSASLGRPNTGGLFF. The V call is TRBV20-1, the J call TRBJ2-2; D is perhaps TRBD2 (6 bases). CDR3 length: 15 amino acids. In germline, CDR1 is DFQATT, CDR2 SNEGSKA (reference sequence).

V is TRBV9 and J is TRBJ1-1; 10 bases align to TRBD1. Unmatched junction bases numbered 7, after V lost 3 bases and J lost 5 bases. Germline V gene lookup returns CDR1 SGDLS and CDR2 YYNGEE. CDR3 size: 15 residues. The CDR3 loop reads CASSGGQGQGTEAFF. DNA of the CDR3: TGTGCCAGCAGCGGGGGACAGGGACAGGGGACTGAAGCTTTCTTT.

As concerns this clonotype: One end of the junction fails to match germline, which may point to a read error. V and J are TRBV4-2 and TRBJ2-5; 9 bases fit TRBD2. The CDR3 extends over 16 amino acids. Germline loops: CDR1 LGHNA, CDR2 YNFKEQ. CDR3 sequence: CASSGPASGTQDTQYF. The CDR3 DNA sequence: TGTGCCAGCAGCGGCCCGGCTAGCGGGACTCAAGATACCCAGTACTTC.

V is TRBV10-3 and J is TRBJ1-1; D not resolved. Trimming pared 3 bases from V and 6 bases from J, leaving 20 bases between. The CDR3 spans 16 residues. Per germline, CDR1 ENHRY and CDR2 SYGVKD. This CDR3 reads CAISEPMRPKYPEAFF. In DNA, the CDR3 is TGTGCCATCAGTGAACCCATGCGGCCGAAGTATCCTGAAGCTTTCTTT.

This clonotype was picked up many times. The gene calls are TRBV9 and TRBJ1-1; TRBD1 matches at 8 bases. Looked up from germline, CDR1 is SGDLS and CDR2 is YYNGEE. The J segment lost 5 bases and the V segment lost 3 bases, leaving 9 bases of the junction unmatched. The CDR3 is made up of 15 amino acids. CDR3 nucleotide sequence: TGTGCCAGCAGCGGGATACAGGGGGTGGGAACTGAAGCTTTCTTT. Its protein product is CASSGIQGVGTEAFF.

The V call is TRBV29-1, the J call TRBJ2-3; D possibly corresponds to TRBD2 (5 bases). The ends were cut back, 4 bases at V and 7 bases at J, with 12 bases in the middle. This CDR3 comprises 12 residues. Germline V gives CDR1 SQVTM, CDR2 ANQGSEA. CDR3 region: CSVAEGKYTQYF. The CDR3, as DNA: TGCAGCGTTGCCGAGGGCAAATATACGCAGTATTTT.

This clonotype was observed at least ten times. The V call is TRBV4-1, the J call TRBJ2-5; TRBD1 agrees at 11 bases. From germline, CDR1 is MGHRA and CDR2 YSYEKL. V lost 5 bases and J lost 2; bases outside the gene matches: 4. The CDR3 covers 15 residues. This CDR3 is CASSWTGGEQETQYF. In nucleotides, the CDR3 is TGCGCCAGCAGCTGGACAGGGGGCGAACAAGAGACCCAGTACTTC.